Following are 5 T cell receptor beta chains from one sample sequenced in a study of beta chain features in type 1 diabetes. Every isolated RNA sample was fully reverse transcribed, so sequencing captured expressed TCRB transcripts. Measured with immunoSEQ multiplex PCR; TCRdb has only the in-frame clones, and not every one. The table lists 130,000 to 150,000 clones, approximately 13% of them singletons. Study-wide findings and caveats: TCRB CDR3 length was moderately but significantly reduced in all four CD4+ subsets of Type 1 diabetes patients.

Their antigen targets remain unknown. Sequenced material: central memory CD4+ T cells from blood. These receptors were collected from a man in his late teens or twenties with type 1 diabetes.

V usage is TRBV5-1 and J usage is TRBJ1-2; 8 nucleotides match TRBD1. Germline V gives CDR1 SGHRS, CDR2 YFSETQ. The CDR3 sequence is 16 residues long. Trimming cost V 0 bases and J 3 bases; bases outside gene matches: 7. CDR3 amino acids: CASSLGWGQVDYGYTF. CDR3 in DNA: TGCGCCAGCAGCTTGGGATGGGGACAGGTGGACTATGGCTACACCTTC. The full variable domain, with the rest looked up from reference TRBV5-1 and TRBJ1-2, is KAGVTQTPRYLIKTRGQQVTLSCSPISGHRSVSWYQQTPGQGLQFLFEYFSETQRNKGNFPGRFSGRQFSNSRSEMNVSTLELGDSALYLCASSLGWGQVDYGYTFGSGTRLTVV.

The V gene is TRBV9, the J gene TRBJ1-2; unclear D gene. The V end was cut by 0 bases, the J end by 7 bases, with 4 bases between. Germline lookup yields CDR1 SGDLS and CDR2 YYNGEE. CDR3 length equals 11 residues. The CDR3 DNA follows: TGTGCCAGCAGCGTAGGGGCTGGCTACACCTTC. It translates to CASSVGAGYTF.

This chain uses TRBV7-9 with TRBJ2-7, with D perhaps TRBD2 (7 bases). V gave up 5 bases and J gave up 4 bases, with 24 bases separating them. Germline CDR1 and CDR2: SEHNR and FQNEAQ (reference sequence). CDR3 size: 17 residues. CDR3 region: CASSPALEGGRRYEQYF. In DNA, the CDR3 is TGTGCCAGCAGCCCAGCCCTCGAGGGGGGGAGGAGATACGAGCAGTACTTC. The full variable domain, rest sourced from reference TRBV7-9 and TRBJ2-7, is DTGVSQNPRHKITKRGQNVTFRCDPISEHNRLYWYRQTLGQGPEFLTYFQNEAQLEKSRLLSDRFSAERPKGSFSTLEIQRTEQGDSAMYLCASSPALEGGRRYEQYFGPGTRLTVT.

This clone turned up a few times. J is TRBJ2-3 and V is TRBV5-6; 8 bases fit TRBD1. V was clipped by 4 bases and J by 0 bases; unmatched bases: 7. From germline, CDR1 is SGHDT and CDR2 YYEEEE. This CDR3 comprises 16 residues. This CDR3 reads CASSPDRGFSTDTQYF. CDR3 nucleotide sequence: TGTGCCAGCAGCCCCGACAGGGGTTTTAGCACAGATACGCAGTATTTT.

This clone was counted between two and nine times. Within the sample, other DNA sequences also encode this same CDR3. This chain uses TRBV19 with TRBJ1-5; the match to TRBD1 covers 11 bases. The germline CDR1 and CDR2 sequences are LNHDA and SQIVND (reference sequence). J lost 7 bases, V lost 8 bases, and 7 bases had no gene match. CDR3 length: 14 amino acids. The CDR3: CASRTGGFDQPQHF. The DNA for the CDR3 is TGTGCCAGTCGGACAGGGGGCTTCGACCAGCCCCAGCATTTT.